This T cell receptor beta chain derives from a study of cytomegalovirus exposure and HLA in healthy donors. There are 14 residues in the CDR3. The germline gives CDR1 SEHNR, CDR2 FQNEAQ (reference sequence). Deletions cut 1 base from V and 7 bases from J, with 14 bases between. 60 Vbeta and 13 Jbeta primers were used in PCR. Generated by immunoSEQ multiplex PCR, the TCRdb table keeps only in-frame clones and is missing some. The table includes roughly 200,000 clones, around 80% detected once. Points from the study as a whole: There were a few CMV-associated chains whose specificity for CMV antigens was confirmed in vitro. Analyses of presence/absence relied on an assumption of roughly uniform sequencing depth across donors. Researchers reported in a later analysis that a missense DCLRE1C variant was tied to TCR beta V- and J-gene trimming.

Turning to this clone: Its antigen is as yet unknown.

These donors counted as nominally healthy when sampled, but unrecorded immune exposures were likely. V gene TRBV7-9 combines with J gene TRBJ2-7; weak D call: TRBD1 (5 bases). The material sequenced was PBMCs. The TCR was taken from a man aged 35 to 55 in good health and CMV-seronegative. This CDR3 is CASSLVSSPGEQYF. The CDR3 DNA follows: TGTGCCAGCAGCTTAGTTAGCTCCCCAGGGGAGCAGTACTTC.